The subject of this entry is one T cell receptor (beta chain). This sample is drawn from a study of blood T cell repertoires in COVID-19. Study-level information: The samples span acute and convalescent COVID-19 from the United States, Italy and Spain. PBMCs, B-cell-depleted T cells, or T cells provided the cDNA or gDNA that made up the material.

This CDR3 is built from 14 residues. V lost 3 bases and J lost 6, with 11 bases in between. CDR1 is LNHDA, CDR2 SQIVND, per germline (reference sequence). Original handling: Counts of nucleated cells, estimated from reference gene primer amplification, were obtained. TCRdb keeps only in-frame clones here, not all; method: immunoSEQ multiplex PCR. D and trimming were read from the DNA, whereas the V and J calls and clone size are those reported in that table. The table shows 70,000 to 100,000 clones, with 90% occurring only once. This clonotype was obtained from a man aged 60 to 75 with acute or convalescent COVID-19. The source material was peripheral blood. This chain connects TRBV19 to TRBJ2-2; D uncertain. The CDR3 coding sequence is TGTGCCAGTAGTATCGCTATCTTTGCCGGGGAGCTGTTTTTT. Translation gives CASSIAIFAGELFF.